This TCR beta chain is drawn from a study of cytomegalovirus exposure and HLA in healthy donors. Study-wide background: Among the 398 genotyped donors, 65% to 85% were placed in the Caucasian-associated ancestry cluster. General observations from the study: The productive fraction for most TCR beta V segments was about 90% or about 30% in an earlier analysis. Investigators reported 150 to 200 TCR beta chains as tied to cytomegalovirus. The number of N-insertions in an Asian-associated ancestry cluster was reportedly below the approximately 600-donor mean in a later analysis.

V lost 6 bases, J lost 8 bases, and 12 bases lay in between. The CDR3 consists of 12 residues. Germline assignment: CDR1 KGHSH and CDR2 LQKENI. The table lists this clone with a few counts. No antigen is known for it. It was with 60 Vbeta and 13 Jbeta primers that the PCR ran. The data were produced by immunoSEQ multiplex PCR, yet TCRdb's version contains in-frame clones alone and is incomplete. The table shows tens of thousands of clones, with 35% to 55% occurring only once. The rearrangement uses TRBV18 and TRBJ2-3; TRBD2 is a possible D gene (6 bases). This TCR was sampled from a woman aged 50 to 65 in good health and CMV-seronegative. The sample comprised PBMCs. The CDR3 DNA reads TGTGCCAGCTCGGAGGGGAGTGGTACGCAGTATTTT. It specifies CASSEGSGTQYF. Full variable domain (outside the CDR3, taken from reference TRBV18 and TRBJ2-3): NAGVMQNPRHLVRRRGQEARLRCSPMKGHSHVYWYRQLPEEGLKFMVYLQKENIIDESGMPKERFSAEFPKEGPSILRIQQVVRGDSAAYFCASSEGSGTQYFGPGTRLTVL.